This T cell receptor beta chain originates from a study of response to subunit inactivated influenza vaccine. Study-level points and caveats: Few additional T cells are recruited per seasonal influenza vaccination, authors suggested.

The CDR3 has 13 amino acids. Germline loops: CDR1 SGHKS, CDR2 YYEKEE (reference sequence). Trimming shortened V by 4 bases and J by 1 base, and 8 bases separated the two germline ends. From the RT-PCR reads, TCRdb called clonotypes with MiXCR, one entry per CDR3 protein. The sample comprises more than 400,000 distinct CDR3 sequences, approximately 7.8% of which are singletons, and 13% rests with the top ten. This clonotype was counted ten times or more. What it recognizes is unknown. This clonotype was sampled from a man aged 50-75 years who received an inactivated influenza vaccine. Sequences were derived from PBMCs from blood, sampled less than 30 months after vaccination. The chain uses TRBV5-5 and TRBJ1-1; D unresolved. CDR3 loop: CASSNTENTEAFF. The CDR3 DNA reads TGTGCCAGCAGCAACACAGAGAACACTGAAGCTTTCTTT.